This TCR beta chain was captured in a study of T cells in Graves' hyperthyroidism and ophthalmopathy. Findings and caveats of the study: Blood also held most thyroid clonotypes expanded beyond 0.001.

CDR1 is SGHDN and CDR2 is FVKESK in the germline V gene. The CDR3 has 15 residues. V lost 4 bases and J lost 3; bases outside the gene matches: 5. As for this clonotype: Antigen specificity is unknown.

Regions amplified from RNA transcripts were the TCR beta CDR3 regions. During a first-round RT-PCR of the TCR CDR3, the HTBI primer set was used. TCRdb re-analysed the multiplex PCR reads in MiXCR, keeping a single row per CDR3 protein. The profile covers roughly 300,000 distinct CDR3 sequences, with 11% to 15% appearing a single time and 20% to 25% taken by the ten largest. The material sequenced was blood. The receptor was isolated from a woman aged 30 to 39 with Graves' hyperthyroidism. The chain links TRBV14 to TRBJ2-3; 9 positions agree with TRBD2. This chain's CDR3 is CASSRSGGRTDTQYF. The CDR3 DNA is TGTGCCAGCAGCCGTAGCGGGGGACGTACAGATACGCAGTATTTT.